The T cell receptor beta chain described here comes from a study of cytomegalovirus exposure and HLA in healthy donors. The CDR3 extends over 16 amino acids. From germline, CDR1 is SNHLY and CDR2 FYNNEI. The junction had 6 bases not matched to a gene; V was cut back by 2 bases and J by 0 bases. The PCR had 60 Vbeta and 13 Jbeta primers. Here immunoSEQ multiplex PCR was the method, and the copy in TCRdb shows in-frame clones only, minus some. Of 97,000 or so clones listed, roughly 81% were seen once; the top ten hold approximately 1.3%. Sequencing was carried out using PBMCs. The chain uses TRBV2 and TRBJ1-1; 7 bases fit TRBD1. This TCR derives from a man between 40 and 49 years old in good health and CMV-seronegative. CDR3 region: CASSEWGTAMNTEAFF. CDR3 nucleotides: TGTGCCAGCAGTGAATGGGGGACAGCCATGAACACTGAAGCTTTCTTT.